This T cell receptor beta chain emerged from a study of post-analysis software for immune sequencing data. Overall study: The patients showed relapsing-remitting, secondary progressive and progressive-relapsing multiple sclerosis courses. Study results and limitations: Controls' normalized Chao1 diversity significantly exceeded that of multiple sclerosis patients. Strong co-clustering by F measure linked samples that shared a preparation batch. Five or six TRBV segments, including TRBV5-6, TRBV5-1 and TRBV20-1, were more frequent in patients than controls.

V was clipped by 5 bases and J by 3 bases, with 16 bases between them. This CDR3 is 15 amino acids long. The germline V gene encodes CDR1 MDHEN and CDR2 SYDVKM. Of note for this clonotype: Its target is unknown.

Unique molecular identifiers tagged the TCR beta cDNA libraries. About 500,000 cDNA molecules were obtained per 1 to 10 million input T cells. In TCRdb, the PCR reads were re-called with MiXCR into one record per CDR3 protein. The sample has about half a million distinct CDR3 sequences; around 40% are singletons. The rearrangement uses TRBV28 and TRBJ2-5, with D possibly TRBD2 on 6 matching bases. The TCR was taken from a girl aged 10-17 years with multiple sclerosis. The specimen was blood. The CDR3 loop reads CASSPMGLLEETQYF. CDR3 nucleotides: TGTGCCAGCAGTCCGATGGGACTCCTCGAAGAGACCCAGTACTTC. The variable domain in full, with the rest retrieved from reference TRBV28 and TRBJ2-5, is DVKVTQSSRYLVKRTGEKVFLECVQDMDHENMFWYRQDPGLGLRLIYFSYDVKMKEKGDIPEGYSVSREKKERFSLILESASTNQTSMYLCASSPMGLLEETQYFGPGTRLLVL.